A single sample gave rise to the 26 T cell receptor beta chains below, sequenced in a study of cytomegalovirus exposure and HLA in healthy donors. Clones were sequenced by immunoSEQ multiplex PCR, and TCRdb holds only the in-frame ones, with some missing. This sample has 200,000 to 250,000 clones, with 75% to 90% found just once. The specimen sequenced was PBMCs. All receptors derive from a young woman in good health and CMV-seropositive.

The V call is TRBV4-3, the J call TRBJ2-1, with 11 bases identical to TRBD2. The CDR3 covers 16 residues. Trimming at V came to 3 bases and at J to 8 bases, leaving 9 bases not matched to a gene. Germline CDR1 and CDR2: LGHNA and YSLEER. The CDR3 coding sequence is TGCGCCAGCAGCCAGGAACTAGCGGGAGTAATCCATGAGCAGTTCTTC. As protein: CASSQELAGVIHEQFF.

This clone was detected only once. This rearrangement joins TRBV10-3 to TRBJ1-2, with unresolved D. V lost 2 bases to trimming and J lost 0 bases, with 4 bases between them. Looked up from germline, CDR1 is ENHRY and CDR2 is SYGVKD. CDR3 length: 13 amino acids. CDR3 loop: CAISESTNYGYTF. The CDR3 DNA reads TGTGCCATCAGTGAGAGCACTAACTATGGCTACACCTTC.

The chain carries TRBV6-5 and TRBJ1-1, with a tentative D call TRBD1 (6 bases). The V and J ends lost 0 bases and 0 bases respectively, with 8 bases between them. Germline values: CDR1 MNHEY, CDR2 SVGAGI. This CDR3 is 15 amino acids long. The CDR3 DNA sequence: TGTGCCAGCAGTTACTCCTGGACAGTGAACACTGAAGCTTTCTTT. Protein product: CASSYSWTVNTEAFF.

This sequence joins TRBV2 and TRBJ2-3, with 7 bases matching TRBD2. The CDR3 contains 17 residues. After removal of 4 bases from V and 1 base from J, the junction contained 11 bases not matched to a gene. Germline CDR1 SNHLY, CDR2 FYNNEI. The CDR3 is CASSGRGAGWGTDTQYF. The CDR3 DNA reads as TGTGCCAGCAGTGGGAGGGGAGCGGGATGGGGCACAGATACGCAGTATTTT.

The gene calls are TRBV4-1 and TRBJ1-4; 9 bases map to TRBD1. Germline CDR1 and CDR2: MGHRA and YSYEKL. This CDR3 has 15 amino acids. J was trimmed by 8 bases and V by 1 base; bases with no gene match: 5. CDR3 DNA: TGCGCCAGCAGCCAAGGGGACAGGGTAGGAGAAAAACTGTTTTTT. It is translated as CASSQGDRVGEKLFF.

The rearrangement links TRBV6-5 to TRBJ1-1; D gene unclear. The CDR3 has 11 residues. Trimming stripped 6 bases from V and 0 bases from J, with 2 bases between. The germline gives CDR1 MNHEY, CDR2 SVGAGI. The CDR3: CASRLNTEAFF. CDR3 sequence (DNA): TGTGCCAGCAGATTGAACACTGAAGCTTTCTTT.

This clone was picked up one time. The V call is TRBV4-3, the J call TRBJ1-2, with TRBD1 matching over 11 bases. CDR1 and CDR2 from the germline V gene are LGHNA and YSLEER. J lost 2 bases, V lost 3 bases, and 2 bases had no gene match. The CDR3 sequence is 15 residues long. The CDR3 protein is CASSQDRGLNYGYTF. CDR3 nucleotides: TGCGCCAGCAGCCAGGACAGGGGGCTCAACTATGGCTACACCTTC.

V gene TRBV29-1 combines with J gene TRBJ2-3; TRBD1 matches 7 bases. Trimming removed 8 bases from V and 4 bases from J; junction bases left unmatched: 6. This CDR3 comprises 12 residues. CDR1 and CDR2 from the germline V gene are SQVTM and ANQGSEA. The chain's CDR3 is CSFRQGADTQYF. For the CDR3, the DNA is TGCAGCTTCCGGCAGGGGGCAGATACGCAGTATTTT.

The CDR3 DNA reads as TGTGCCAGCAGTTACTCCCGGACAGGGTTGGGTGAAAAACTGTTTTTT. It specifies CASSYSRTGLGEKLFF. The chain combines TRBV6-5 with TRBJ1-4, with 8 nucleotides matching TRBD1. The ends lost 0 bases at V and 7 bases at J; junction bases unmatched: 7. The CDR3 has 16 amino acids. Germline CDR1 reads MNHEY; CDR2 reads SVGAGI.

The V call is TRBV6-5, the J call TRBJ2-5; D could derive from TRBD1 or TRBD2 (5 bases each). The CDR3 is made up of 13 amino acids. V was trimmed by 5 bases and J by 9 bases, leaving 16 bases between them. Germline lookup yields CDR1 MNHEY and CDR2 SVGAGI. Here the CDR3 reads CASSTGFEGSQYF. CDR3 in DNA: TGTGCCAGCAGTACGGGGTTTGAGGGGTCCCAGTACTTC.

V is TRBV13 and J is TRBJ2-5, with D tentatively TRBD2 (5 bases). This CDR3 has 14 residues. In germline, CDR1 is PRHDT, CDR2 FYEKMQ (reference sequence). Deletions cut 6 bases from V and 5 bases from J, with 16 bases between. This chain's CDR3 is CASSPGIPGETQYF. The CDR3 DNA reads as TGTGCCAGCAGTCCAGGAATACCGGGGGAGACCCAGTACTTC.

J is TRBJ2-5 and V is TRBV30; TRBD1 might be the D (7 bases). The length of the CDR3 is 12 residues. The germline V gene has CDR1 GTSNPN and CDR2 SVGIG (reference sequence). V was clipped by 7 bases and J by 4 bases, with 13 bases between them. DNA of the CDR3: TGTGCCTTAAACAGGGGAGGAGAGACCCAGTACTTC. It encodes CALNRGGETQYF.

The gene calls are TRBV19 and TRBJ2-7; D not certain. There are 12 residues in the CDR3. V was clipped by 1 base and J by 10 bases, with 11 bases between them. Germline CDR1 is LNHDA and CDR2 is SQIVND (reference sequence). CDR3 sequence: CASSIGGGTQYF. CDR3 DNA sequence: TGTGCCAGTAGTATAGGCGGCGGAACACAGTACTTC.

V is TRBV4-1 and J is TRBJ1-3; weak D call: TRBD1 (5 bases). Germline lookup yields CDR1 MGHRA and CDR2 YSYEKL. Trimming cost V 1 base and J 2 bases, with 12 bases left between them. The CDR3 consists of 16 residues. CDR3 in DNA: TGCGCCAGCAGCCAAGGCGGGACCATCACTGGAAACACCATATATTTT. It translates to CASSQGGTITGNTIYF.

The chain carries TRBV9 and TRBJ2-3; 8 bases line up with TRBD1. The CDR3 is made up of 14 amino acids. Germline V gene sequence: CDR1 SGDLS, CDR2 YYNGEE. After removal of 4 bases from V and 9 bases from J, the junction contained 10 bases not matched to a gene. The CDR3 loop is CASSPRTGIKTQYF. The CDR3 DNA reads TGTGCCAGCAGCCCGCGGACAGGGATAAAAACGCAGTATTTT.

This chain connects TRBV6-5 to TRBJ1-1, with D perhaps matching TRBD1 (5 bases). The germline CDR1 and CDR2 sequences are MNHEY and SVGAGI. Trimming pared 2 bases from V and 3 bases from J, leaving 7 bases between. This CDR3 contains 13 residues. The CDR3 DNA is TGTGCCAGCAGTTACCGGGGCCACACTGAAGCTTTCTTT. It is translated as CASSYRGHTEAFF.

The rearrangement joins TRBV13 to TRBJ1-1, with 7 bases matching TRBD1. CDR1 and CDR2 from the germline V gene are PRHDT and FYEKMQ (reference sequence). The ends lost 0 bases at V and 5 bases at J; junction bases unmatched: 0. The CDR3 runs 13 residues. CDR3 residues: CASSLGRGTEAFF. CDR3 DNA: TGTGCCAGCAGCTTAGGCAGGGGGACTGAAGCTTTCTTT.

This chain uses TRBV7-2 with TRBJ1-2, with 7 bases fitting TRBD1. The CDR3 totals 14 residues. V was pared by 5 bases and J by 2 bases, with 5 bases of the junction left unmatched. In germline, CDR1 is SGHTA, CDR2 FQGNSA. CDR3 protein: CASSPSRGNYGYTF. In DNA form, the CDR3 reads TGTGCCAGCAGCCCAAGCAGGGGGAACTATGGCTACACCTTC. The full variable domain, completed using reference TRBV7-2 and TRBJ1-2, is GAGVSQSPSNKVTEKGKDVELRCDPISGHTALYWYRQSLGQGLEFLIYFQGNSAPDKSGLPSDRFSAERTGGSVSTLTIQRTQQEDSAVYLCASSPSRGNYGYTFGSGTRLTVV.

The chain employs TRBV9 and TRBJ1-2; maybe TRBD1 (5 bases). Looked up from germline, CDR1 is SGDLS and CDR2 is YYNGEE. The V end lost 4 bases, the J end lost 8 bases, and 21 bases lay between the germline ends. The length of the CDR3 is 15 residues. The CDR3, as DNA: TGTGCCAGCAGCCCTTCCACCAGGGATGTACACGGCTACACCTTC. Amino acid sequence: CASSPSTRDVHGYTF.

The rearrangement links TRBV29-1 to TRBJ1-5; D ambiguous. CDR1 is SQVTM, CDR2 ANQGSEA, per germline. This CDR3 spans 14 amino acids. Trimming cost V 6 bases and J 3 bases, with 15 bases left between them. Written as DNA, the CDR3 is TGCAGCGTCGGCAGTGGCATACCCAATCAGCCCCAGCATTTT. Protein product: CSVGSGIPNQPQHF.

V usage is TRBV15 and J usage is TRBJ1-5; D is unresolved. V was clipped by 0 bases and J by 7 bases, with 10 bases between them. There are 14 residues in the CDR3. The germline gives CDR1 LNHNV, CDR2 YYDKDF (reference sequence). The CDR3 region is CATSRDGESQPQHF. The CDR3 region has the DNA TGTGCCACCAGCAGAGACGGGGAGAGCCAGCCCCAGCATTTT.

The V and J genes are TRBV5-1 and TRBJ2-7, with TRBD1 identical over 11 bases. After removal of 4 bases from V and 4 bases from J, the junction contained 7 bases not matched to a gene. CDR1 is SGHRS and CDR2 is YFSETQ in the germline V gene. This CDR3 has 15 residues. The CDR3 loop is CASSERTGGGYEQYF. CDR3 DNA: TGCGCCAGCAGCGAAAGGACAGGGGGCGGTTACGAGCAGTACTTC. Complete variable domain (other parts from reference TRBV5-1 and TRBJ2-7): KAGVTQTPRYLIKTRGQQVTLSCSPISGHRSVSWYQQTPGQGLQFLFEYFSETQRNKGNFPGRFSGRQFSNSRSEMNVSTLELGDSALYLCASSERTGGGYEQYFGPGTRLTVT.

This clone is a singleton in its sample. J is TRBJ1-1 and V is TRBV6-5; D gene unclear. V was trimmed by 3 bases and J by 0 bases, leaving 8 bases between them. CDR1 and CDR2 (germline): MNHEY, SVGAGI. The CDR3 contains 14 residues. DNA of the CDR3: TGTGCCAGCAGTTATTTGAGAATGAACACTGAAGCTTTCTTT. It yields the protein CASSYLRMNTEAFF.

This chain connects TRBV15 to TRBJ2-5; 10 bases line up with TRBD2. Germline values: CDR1 LNHNV, CDR2 YYDKDF (reference sequence). With V trimmed by 0 bases and J by 1 base, 5 bases remained unmatched. The CDR3 has 17 residues. The CDR3 spells CATSRDLQREGQETQYF. The CDR3 nucleotides are TGTGCCACCAGCAGAGATCTTCAGCGGGAGGGCCAAGAGACCCAGTACTTC.

In this sample, this clone turned up once. The gene calls are TRBV6-5 and TRBJ1-1, with D possibly matching TRBD1 (6 bases). CDR1 is MNHEY and CDR2 is SVGAGI in the germline V gene. The ends were cut back, 0 bases at V and 0 bases at J, with 11 bases in the middle. CDR3 size: 16 residues. The CDR3 spells CASSYSPTGMNTEAFF. DNA for the CDR3: TGTGCCAGCAGTTACTCCCCTACAGGGATGAACACTGAAGCTTTCTTT.

The V call is TRBV6-5, the J call TRBJ2-7; 7 nucleotides line up with TRBD2. The CDR3 has 16 residues. With V trimmed by 3 bases and J by 3 bases, 11 bases remained unmatched. Germline V gene sequence: CDR1 MNHEY, CDR2 SVGAGI. This CDR3 reads CASSYSYAGAYYEQYF. In DNA form, the CDR3 reads TGTGCCAGCAGTTATTCGTACGCGGGAGCTTACTACGAGCAGTACTTC.